This T cell receptor (beta chain) derives from a study of T cell responses to AZD1222 COVID-19 vaccine. General study results and limits: Distributed over spike, vaccine-associated CD4 TCRs predominated at 160-218 and 743-854. AZD1222 recipients seropositive at baseline numbered only 6 or 7. Compared with day 0, the breadth and depth of the Spike-specific TCR repertoire rose significantly after two doses of AZD1222.

Measured with immunoSEQ multiplex PCR; TCRdb has only the in-frame clones, and not every one. Here the sample spans approximately 130,000 clones, approximately 85% being singletons. This clone was observed once. The antigen is unknown. The CDR3 runs 12 residues. Germline V lookup: CDR1 DFQATT, CDR2 SNEGSKA (reference sequence). V lost 3 bases and J lost 5; bases outside the gene matches: 3. The analysis combined second doses at about 4 or about 12 weeks. V usage is TRBV20-1 and J usage is TRBJ2-5; TRBD1 agrees at 7 bases. The source of this sequence is an adult who received the AZD1222 COVID-19 vaccine. The material was peripheral blood, obtained 28 days after the second AZD1222 dose. CDR3 loop: CSASDRVETQYF. CDR3 sequence (DNA): TGCAGTGCTAGTGACAGGGTTGAGACCCAGTACTTC.